The T cell receptor (beta chain) described here comes from a study of cytomegalovirus exposure and HLA in healthy donors. PCR primers comprised 60 Vbeta and 13 Jbeta primers. Only in-frame clones appear in the TCRdb table, and some are missing; sequencing was by immunoSEQ multiplex PCR. In the table there are 99,000 or so clones, over 70% of which are singletons. This clone turned up a few times. The CDR3 sequence is 13 residues long. Looked up from germline, CDR1 is LNHDA and CDR2 is SQIVND (reference sequence). Trimming stripped 3 bases from V and 4 bases from J, with 10 bases between. Sequencing was done on a sample of PBMCs. The sequence came from a man aged 25-45 years in good health and CMV-seronegative. This sequence joins TRBV19 and TRBJ2-7; D not resolved. The CDR3 loop reads CASSMAHQYEQYF. CDR3 bases: TGTGCCAGTAGTATGGCACACCAATACGAGCAGTACTTC.